One T cell receptor beta chain is described in this entry. What it binds is not known. Germline lookup yields CDR1 MDHEN and CDR2 SYDVKM. Trimming left V 7 bases short and J 9 bases short, with 19 bases between. The CDR3 covers 14 residues. This sample was taken from a study of cytomegalovirus exposure and HLA in healthy donors. At the level of the study: The roughly 120 validation repertoires, a later analysis reported, used the same platform as the 666 first-cohort repertoires.

This table comes from immunoSEQ multiplex PCR, and its TCRdb copy is limited to in-frame clones, with some not included. This repertoire shows tens of thousands of clones, 95% to 97% found once; its top ten account for 10%. Broader study findings: Subsequent analysis found a tendency for first-cohort TCR clusters to co-occur within the 120 or so validation repertoires.

The chain uses TRBV28 and TRBJ1-5; tentative D call: TRBD1 (5 bases). Sequencing used PBMCs. The source is a man aged 25-45 years in good health and CMV-seropositive. The CDR3 sequence: CASKHGGVPRPQHF. CDR3 coding DNA: TGTGCCAGCAAACACGGGGGTGTCCCTCGGCCCCAGCATTTT.